Following are 31 T cell receptor beta chains from one sample sequenced in a study of cytomegalovirus exposure and HLA in healthy donors. Some clones are missing from TCRdb's copy, which holds only in-frame ones; the method was immunoSEQ multiplex PCR. Among 110,000 or so clones listed, approximately 86% were seen once. What was sequenced was PBMCs. The receptors shown here come from a woman aged 18-30 years in good health and CMV-seropositive.

V and J are TRBV27 and TRBJ1-1, with 8 nucleotides matching TRBD1. Trimming took 3 bases from V and 5 from J; bases not matched to a gene: 5. This CDR3 region has 14 residues. CDR1 is MNHEY, CDR2 SMNVEV, per germline (reference sequence). In DNA form, the CDR3 reads TGTGCCAGCAGTTTGACGACAGGGGTAACTGAAGCTTTCTTT. Translation gives CASSLTTGVTEAFF.

This chain connects TRBV9 to TRBJ2-5; 8 bases agree with TRBD2. The CDR3 has 15 residues. Germline lookup yields CDR1 SGDLS and CDR2 YYNGEE. With V trimmed by 4 bases and J by 6 bases, 11 bases remained unmatched. The CDR3 DNA reads TGTGCCAGCAGCCCCCTCGGGATAGCGGGACAGACCCAGTACTTC. Amino acid sequence: CASSPLGIAGQTQYF.

V usage is TRBV30 and J usage is TRBJ2-2; D remains unclear. V lost 4 bases to trimming and J lost 9 bases, with 9 bases between them. In germline, CDR1 is GTSNPN, CDR2 SVGIG (reference sequence). This CDR3 has 11 amino acids. The CDR3 nucleotides read TGTGCCTGGACCCTGTGGCGGGAGCTGTTTTTT. As protein: CAWTLWRELFF.

The rearrangement links TRBV30 to TRBJ2-7, with D possibly being TRBD2 (5 bases). Germline assignment: CDR1 GTSNPN and CDR2 SVGIG (reference sequence). The V and J ends lost 2 bases and 3 bases respectively, with 11 bases between them. CDR3 length: 13 residues. CDR3 amino acids: CAWSRGSYYEQYF. For the CDR3, the DNA is TGTGCCTGGAGTCGGGGATCCTACTACGAGCAGTACTTC.

This rearrangement joins TRBV9 to TRBJ1-1; D might be TRBD1 (6 bases). Trimming took off 3 bases at V and 4 bases at J, with 10 bases between the two ends. Germline V CDR1 and CDR2: SGDLS, YYNGEE. The CDR3 is 13 amino acids. The CDR3 sequence: CASSDGGPTEAFF. The CDR3 DNA is TGTGCCAGCAGCGACGGGGGGCCCACTGAAGCTTTCTTT.

In this sample, this clone turned up once. This sequence joins TRBV6-1 and TRBJ2-2, with 8 nucleotides matching TRBD1. CDR1 and CDR2 from the germline V gene are MNHNS and SASEGT. J gave up 8 bases and V 4 bases, and 3 bases lay outside the gene matches. The CDR3 is 13 amino acids. The DNA of the CDR3 is TGTGCCAGCAGTGGACAGGGGTTGGGGGAGCTGTTTTTT. It translates to CASSGQGLGELFF.

The CDR3 region has the DNA TGCAGCGTTGTTGGGCCTGGCACAGATACGCAGTATTTT. Encoded protein: CSVVGPGTDTQYF. The chain employs TRBV29-1 and TRBJ2-3; D is undetermined. Trimming took off 4 bases at V and 1 base at J, with 9 bases between the two ends. The CDR3 has 13 amino acids. The V gene's germline CDR1 is SQVTM and CDR2 ANQGSEA.

The chain couples TRBV7-8 to TRBJ2-3, with 10 bases that match TRBD2. The V gene's germline CDR1 is SGHVS and CDR2 FQNEAQ. V was clipped by 5 bases and J by 2 bases; unmatched bases: 4. CDR3 length equals 15 residues. The CDR3 spells CASSPLAGLTDTQYF. CDR3 bases: TGTGCCAGCAGCCCACTAGCGGGGCTCACAGATACGCAGTATTTT.

This CDR3 is CASRSVYEQFF. CDR3 bases: TGTGCCAGCCGAAGCGTATATGAGCAGTTCTTC. V and J are TRBV28 and TRBJ2-1; D remains unclear. Germline assignment: CDR1 MDHEN and CDR2 SYDVKM. The CDR3 runs to 11 residues. V lost 8 bases and J 8 bases, leaving 10 bases between the germline ends. The full variable domain, with the rest looked up from reference TRBV28 and TRBJ2-1, is DVKVTQSSRYLVKRTGEKVFLECVQDMDHENMFWYRQDPGLGLRLIYFSYDVKMKEKGDIPEGYSVSREKKERFSLILESASTNQTSMYLCASRSVYEQFFGPGTRLTVL.

The CDR3 bases are TGCAGCGCAATTAGCACTAGCACAGATACGCAGTATTTT. Amino acids: CSAISTSTDTQYF. The chain recombines TRBV29-1 with TRBJ2-3; D is undetermined. Germline V lookup: CDR1 SQVTM, CDR2 ANQGSEA. The CDR3 runs to 13 residues. V lost 7 bases and J lost 0, with 11 bases in between.

The chain carries TRBV5-3 and TRBJ1-6; D is ambiguous. TRBV5-3 has ORF status, its function being uncertain. V lost 9 bases, J lost 8 bases, and 9 bases lay in between. The length of the CDR3 is 11 residues. The CDR3 reads CATFRDSPLHF. CDR3 bases: TGTGCCACTTTTCGTGATTCACCCCTCCACTTT.

The genes are TRBV5-1 and TRBJ2-1, with D perhaps matching TRBD2 (6 bases). The V end was cut by 8 bases, the J end by 7 bases, with 16 bases between. The CDR3 is 13 amino acids. Germline assignment: CDR1 SGHRS and CDR2 YFSETQ. CDR3 nucleotides: TGCGCCAGTCTGGCGGGGAATGGGAATGAGCAGTTCTTC. Amino acid sequence: CASLAGNGNEQFF.

This rearrangement joins TRBV7-9 to TRBJ2-7; TRBD2 might be the D (6 bases). Germline CDR1 reads SEHNR; CDR2 reads FQNEAQ (reference sequence). The CDR3 spans 15 residues. Trimming pared 3 bases from V and 3 bases from J, leaving 15 bases between. CDR3 sequence reads: CASSFGGLPGYEQYF. In DNA form, the CDR3 reads TGTGCCAGCAGCTTCGGGGGATTACCTGGCTACGAGCAGTACTTC.

To note about this clone: Given the absence of the conserved phenylalanine or tryptophan at the CDR3 end, a read error is likely. The DNA is left out, because the CDR3 cannot be placed on it with certainty; the CDR3 is given as TCRdb lists it. The chain combines TRBV21-1 with TRBJ2-7; TRBD2, the table's D call, was not compared with the DNA. TRBV21-1 is marked as a pseudogene. Including both end residues, the CDR3 is 10 amino acids long. The CDR3 loop is CASSPLFSTC.

This sequence joins TRBV11-2 and TRBJ2-3, with D tentatively TRBD2 (5 bases). CDR1 and CDR2 (germline): SGHAT, FQNNGV. The CDR3 contains 14 residues. Trimming shortened V by 4 bases and J by 9 bases, and 17 bases separated the two germline ends. Written as DNA, the CDR3 is TGTGCCAGCAGCTCGAACTTAGTAGCGCCCACGCAGTATTTT. Encoded protein: CASSSNLVAPTQYF.

The gene calls are TRBV6-5 and TRBJ2-5; 7 bases line up with TRBD1. The CDR3 spans 13 residues. J lost 1 base, V lost 7 bases, and 3 bases had no gene match. Germline V gives CDR1 MNHEY, CDR2 SVGAGI. The CDR3 DNA is TGTGCCAGCAAAAGGGGGCCCCAAGAGACCCAGTACTTC. Translating gives CASKRGPQETQYF.

The CDR3 DNA is TGCGCCAGCAGCTTGGACAACTACGAGCAGTACTTC. Translating it yields CASSLDNYEQYF. The rearrangement links TRBV5-1 to TRBJ2-7; D unresolved. Between the trimmed V and J ends, which lost 0 bases and 3 bases, there was a span of 4 bases. Germline V gene data show CDR1 as SGHRS and CDR2 as YFSETQ. This CDR3 has 12 amino acids.

V usage is TRBV7-9 and J usage is TRBJ2-5; tentatively, D is TRBD1 (6 bases). V lost 7 bases to trimming and J lost 5 bases, with 17 bases between them. Germline values: CDR1 SEHNR, CDR2 FQNEAQ (reference sequence). The CDR3 is made up of 14 amino acids. CDR3 sequence (DNA): TGTGCCAGCACTGCGGCAGGGGCTAGGGAGACCCAGTACTTC. Its translation is CASTAAGARETQYF.

This clone was recorded a few times. The J gene is TRBJ2-2, the V gene TRBV7-3; D call uncertain. CDR3 size: 12 residues. The germline V gene has CDR1 SGHTA and CDR2 FQGTGA. V dropped 2 bases and J dropped 6 bases, with 4 bases sitting between them. CDR3 amino acids: CASSLEAGELFF. CDR3 DNA sequence: TGTGCCAGCAGCTTAGAGGCCGGGGAGCTGTTTTTT.

V is TRBV5-1 and J is TRBJ2-7, with 10 bases lining up with TRBD2. V was pared by 4 bases and J by 0 bases, with 4 bases of the junction left unmatched. Germline CDR1 SGHRS, CDR2 YFSETQ. The CDR3 contains 15 residues. The CDR3 region is CASSPLAGASYEQYF. As DNA, the CDR3 is TGCGCCAGCAGCCCCCTAGCGGGAGCCTCCTACGAGCAGTACTTC.

This clone came up once. The rearrangement joins TRBV5-4 to TRBJ2-1; TRBD2 is a possible D gene (5 bases). CDR3 length: 15 residues. Germline V lookup: CDR1 SGHNT, CDR2 YYREEE (reference sequence). Trimming cost V 6 bases and J 5 bases, with 18 bases left between them. The CDR3 nucleotides read TGTGCCAGCACCCCGGACTCTCGGGAAAACAATGAGCAGTTCTTC. Residues: CASTPDSRENNEQFF.

The rearrangement uses TRBV12-5 and TRBJ2-3; 9 positions agree with TRBD2. With 6 bases clipped from V and 2 bases from J, the junction kept 6 bases outside the gene matches. CDR3 length equals 15 residues. Germline V gene data show CDR1 as LGHNT and CDR2 as FRNRAP. Written as DNA, the CDR3 is TGTGCTAGTGGCCCAGCGGGGGGCCACACAGATACGCAGTATTTT. Protein sequence: CASGPAGGHTDTQYF.

This clone occurred a few times. V and J are TRBV18 and TRBJ1-2, with 7 bases lining up with TRBD1. V was pared by 0 bases and J by 8 bases, with 12 bases of the junction left unmatched. CDR1 and CDR2 from the germline V gene are KGHSH and LQKENI. The CDR3 is made up of 16 amino acids. This CDR3 is CASSPPQGGRMDGYTF. CDR3 bases: TGTGCCAGCTCACCACCCCAGGGGGGCCGAATGGACGGCTACACCTTC. The full variable domain, completed using reference TRBV18 and TRBJ1-2, is NAGVMQNPRHLVRRRGQEARLRCSPMKGHSHVYWYRQLPEEGLKFMVYLQKENIIDESGMPKERFSAEFPKEGPSILRIQQVVRGDSAAYFCASSPPQGGRMDGYTFGSGTRLTVV.

The genes are TRBV7-7 and TRBJ2-1; TRBD2 matches at 7 bases. Germline lookup yields CDR1 SSHAT and CDR2 FNYEAQ (reference sequence). V dropped 1 base and J dropped 1; count of bases not matched to a gene: 4. CDR3 length: 16 residues. The CDR3 region has the DNA TGTGCCAGCAGCTTAGAGGTCGGGAGGTCCTACAATGAGCAGTTCTTC. It specifies CASSLEVGRSYNEQFF.

The V call is TRBV5-1, the J call TRBJ2-2; D possibly corresponds to TRBD1 (5 bases). Trimming left V 4 bases short and J 4 bases short, with 11 bases between. The germline CDR1 and CDR2 sequences are SGHRS and YFSETQ. The length of the CDR3 is 14 residues. As DNA, the CDR3 is TGCGCCAGCAGCGTCGACAGCCTCACCGGGGAGCTGTTTTTT. It translates to CASSVDSLTGELFF.

The rearrangement joins TRBV6-5 to TRBJ1-1; D not certain. CDR1 is MNHEY, CDR2 SVGAGI, per germline. CDR3 size: 15 residues. V was shortened by 4 bases and J by 6 bases, with 18 bases between the two germline ends. The CDR3, as DNA: TGTGCCAGCAGTTCCTCCGGACTTACCAACGCTGAAGCTTTCTTT. As protein: CASSSSGLTNAEAFF.

The table lists this clone with a few counts. The gene calls are TRBV6-5 and TRBJ2-7; the match to TRBD2 covers 7 bases. The CDR3 has 14 amino acids. Trimming at V came to 2 bases and at J to 6 bases, leaving 7 bases not matched to a gene. In germline, CDR1 is MNHEY, CDR2 SVGAGI. Here the CDR3 reads CASSYSGAAPEQYF. The DNA of the CDR3 is TGTGCCAGCAGTTACAGCGGGGCAGCTCCCGAGCAGTACTTC.

The chain links TRBV4-1 to TRBJ2-5; D remains unclear. Between the trimmed V and J ends, which lost 4 bases and 5 bases, there was a span of 14 bases. The germline V gene encodes CDR1 MGHRA and CDR2 YSYEKL. The CDR3 has 14 residues. CDR3 sequence (DNA): TGCGCCAGCAGCCGCGGTCCGGTTATGGAGACCCAGTACTTC. Translation: CASSRGPVMETQYF.

The chain employs TRBV4-1 and TRBJ1-3, with D maybe TRBD1 (5 bases). The CDR3 sequence is 14 residues long. V lost 4 bases and J lost 2, with 9 bases in between. Germline CDR1 reads MGHRA; CDR2 reads YSYEKL. The CDR3 region has the DNA TGCGCCAGCAGCCCGGGAGGGGCTGGAAACACCATATATTTT. It translates to CASSPGGAGNTIYF.

This chain links TRBV28 with TRBJ1-5, with D possibly being TRBD1 (6 bases). V dropped 5 bases and J dropped 8 bases, with 16 bases sitting between them. CDR1 and CDR2 from the germline V gene are MDHEN and SYDVKM. The CDR3 has 14 residues. CDR3 residues: CASSPQGLWEPQHF. The CDR3 coding sequence is TGTGCCAGCAGTCCACAGGGTCTTTGGGAGCCCCAGCATTTT.

The rearrangement joins TRBV27 to TRBJ2-6; D unresolved. Per germline, CDR1 MNHEY and CDR2 SMNVEV (reference sequence). The CDR3 covers 15 residues. V gave up 3 bases and J gave up 0 bases, with 6 bases separating them. The CDR3 spells CASSFSGSGANVLTF. The CDR3 DNA is TGTGCCAGCAGTTTTAGTGGCTCTGGGGCCAACGTCCTGACTTTC.